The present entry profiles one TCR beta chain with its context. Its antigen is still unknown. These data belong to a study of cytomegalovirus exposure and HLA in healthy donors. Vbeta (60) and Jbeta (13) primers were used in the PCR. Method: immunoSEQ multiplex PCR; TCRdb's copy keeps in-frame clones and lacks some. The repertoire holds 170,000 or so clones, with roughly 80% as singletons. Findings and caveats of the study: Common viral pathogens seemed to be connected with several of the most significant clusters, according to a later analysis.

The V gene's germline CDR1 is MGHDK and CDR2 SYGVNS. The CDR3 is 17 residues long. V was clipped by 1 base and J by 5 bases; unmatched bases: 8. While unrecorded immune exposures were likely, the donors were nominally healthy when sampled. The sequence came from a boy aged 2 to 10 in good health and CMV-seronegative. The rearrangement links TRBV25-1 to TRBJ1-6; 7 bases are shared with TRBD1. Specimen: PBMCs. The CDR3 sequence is CASSEFFVDRHNSPLHF. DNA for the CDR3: TGTGCCAGCAGTGAATTCTTCGTGGACAGGCATAATTCACCCCTCCACTTT.